This is a list of T cell receptor beta chains from one sample in a study of cytotoxic CD8 clonotypes in ibrutinib-treated CLL. The assay was immunoSEQ multiplex PCR, and TCRdb's table has in-frame clones only and misses some. The sample yields a few hundred thousand clones, roughly 80% seen once. The sample here was PBMCs, taken before ibrutinib treatment. These receptors came from a human donor with chronic lymphocytic leukemia. The CDR3 runs from the conserved cysteine through the conserved F or W. The D gene is left open where the match is weak.

length	V	J	D	DNA	CDR3
19	TRBV5-8	TRBJ2-7	TRBD2	TGTGCCAGCAGCTTGGATCGGACTAGCGGACCTATGTGGGGTTACGAGCAGTACTTC	CASSLDRTSGPMWGYEQYF
12	TRBV5-1	TRBJ1-2	.	TGCGCCAGCACCCCGGACAACTATGGCTACACCTTC	CASTPDNYGYTF
15	TRBV9	TRBJ2-1	TRBD2	TGTGCCAGCAGCGGCGGGAGGGAGGGCCTTAGTGAGCAGTTCTTC	CASSGGREGLSEQFF
16	TRBV6-5	TRBJ2-3	.	TGTGCCAGCAGTTACGAGGTCGGGGGAAGCACAGATACGCAGTATTTT	CASSYEVGGSTDTQYF
16	TRBV5-1	TRBJ2-2	TRBD2	TGCGCCAGCAGCCCCGCGGGGGGCACGAACACCGGGGAGCTGTTTTTT	CASSPAGGTNTGELFF
14	TRBV28	TRBJ2-7	.	TGTGCCAGCAGTTTCGTAGGGTTTGTCTACGAGCAGTACTTC	CASSFVGFVYEQYF
15	TRBV5-1	TRBJ1-1	.	TGCGCCAGCAGCTTGGTAGACAGTATGAACACTGAAGCTTTCTTT	CASSLVDSMNTEAFF
14	TRBV27	TRBJ2-2	.	TGTGCCTCCAAACGGAAGACGAACACCGGGGAGCTGTTTTTT	CASKRKTNTGELFF
13	TRBV27	TRBJ2-2	.	TGTGCCAGCAGGCGGAGGGGCACCGGGGAGCTGTTTTTT	CASRRRGTGELFF
17	TRBV9	TRBJ2-5	TRBD2	TGTGCCAGCAGCGTAGGGATAGCGGGAGGGCCAGGGGAGACCCAGTACTTC	CASSVGIAGGPGETQYF
12	TRBV6-6	TRBJ2-7	.	TGTGCCAGCAGTTACTCTTCGTACGAGCAGTACTTC	CASSYSSYEQYF
15	TRBV5-1	TRBJ2-7	TRBD1	TGCGCCAGCAGCGTGACAGGGGGACCCACCTACGAGCAGTACTTC	CASSVTGGPTYEQYF
16	TRBV11-2	TRBJ2-7	.	TGTGCCAGCAGCTTAGATCGGGGAACCCCATCCTACGAGCAGTACTTC	CASSLDRGTPSYEQYF